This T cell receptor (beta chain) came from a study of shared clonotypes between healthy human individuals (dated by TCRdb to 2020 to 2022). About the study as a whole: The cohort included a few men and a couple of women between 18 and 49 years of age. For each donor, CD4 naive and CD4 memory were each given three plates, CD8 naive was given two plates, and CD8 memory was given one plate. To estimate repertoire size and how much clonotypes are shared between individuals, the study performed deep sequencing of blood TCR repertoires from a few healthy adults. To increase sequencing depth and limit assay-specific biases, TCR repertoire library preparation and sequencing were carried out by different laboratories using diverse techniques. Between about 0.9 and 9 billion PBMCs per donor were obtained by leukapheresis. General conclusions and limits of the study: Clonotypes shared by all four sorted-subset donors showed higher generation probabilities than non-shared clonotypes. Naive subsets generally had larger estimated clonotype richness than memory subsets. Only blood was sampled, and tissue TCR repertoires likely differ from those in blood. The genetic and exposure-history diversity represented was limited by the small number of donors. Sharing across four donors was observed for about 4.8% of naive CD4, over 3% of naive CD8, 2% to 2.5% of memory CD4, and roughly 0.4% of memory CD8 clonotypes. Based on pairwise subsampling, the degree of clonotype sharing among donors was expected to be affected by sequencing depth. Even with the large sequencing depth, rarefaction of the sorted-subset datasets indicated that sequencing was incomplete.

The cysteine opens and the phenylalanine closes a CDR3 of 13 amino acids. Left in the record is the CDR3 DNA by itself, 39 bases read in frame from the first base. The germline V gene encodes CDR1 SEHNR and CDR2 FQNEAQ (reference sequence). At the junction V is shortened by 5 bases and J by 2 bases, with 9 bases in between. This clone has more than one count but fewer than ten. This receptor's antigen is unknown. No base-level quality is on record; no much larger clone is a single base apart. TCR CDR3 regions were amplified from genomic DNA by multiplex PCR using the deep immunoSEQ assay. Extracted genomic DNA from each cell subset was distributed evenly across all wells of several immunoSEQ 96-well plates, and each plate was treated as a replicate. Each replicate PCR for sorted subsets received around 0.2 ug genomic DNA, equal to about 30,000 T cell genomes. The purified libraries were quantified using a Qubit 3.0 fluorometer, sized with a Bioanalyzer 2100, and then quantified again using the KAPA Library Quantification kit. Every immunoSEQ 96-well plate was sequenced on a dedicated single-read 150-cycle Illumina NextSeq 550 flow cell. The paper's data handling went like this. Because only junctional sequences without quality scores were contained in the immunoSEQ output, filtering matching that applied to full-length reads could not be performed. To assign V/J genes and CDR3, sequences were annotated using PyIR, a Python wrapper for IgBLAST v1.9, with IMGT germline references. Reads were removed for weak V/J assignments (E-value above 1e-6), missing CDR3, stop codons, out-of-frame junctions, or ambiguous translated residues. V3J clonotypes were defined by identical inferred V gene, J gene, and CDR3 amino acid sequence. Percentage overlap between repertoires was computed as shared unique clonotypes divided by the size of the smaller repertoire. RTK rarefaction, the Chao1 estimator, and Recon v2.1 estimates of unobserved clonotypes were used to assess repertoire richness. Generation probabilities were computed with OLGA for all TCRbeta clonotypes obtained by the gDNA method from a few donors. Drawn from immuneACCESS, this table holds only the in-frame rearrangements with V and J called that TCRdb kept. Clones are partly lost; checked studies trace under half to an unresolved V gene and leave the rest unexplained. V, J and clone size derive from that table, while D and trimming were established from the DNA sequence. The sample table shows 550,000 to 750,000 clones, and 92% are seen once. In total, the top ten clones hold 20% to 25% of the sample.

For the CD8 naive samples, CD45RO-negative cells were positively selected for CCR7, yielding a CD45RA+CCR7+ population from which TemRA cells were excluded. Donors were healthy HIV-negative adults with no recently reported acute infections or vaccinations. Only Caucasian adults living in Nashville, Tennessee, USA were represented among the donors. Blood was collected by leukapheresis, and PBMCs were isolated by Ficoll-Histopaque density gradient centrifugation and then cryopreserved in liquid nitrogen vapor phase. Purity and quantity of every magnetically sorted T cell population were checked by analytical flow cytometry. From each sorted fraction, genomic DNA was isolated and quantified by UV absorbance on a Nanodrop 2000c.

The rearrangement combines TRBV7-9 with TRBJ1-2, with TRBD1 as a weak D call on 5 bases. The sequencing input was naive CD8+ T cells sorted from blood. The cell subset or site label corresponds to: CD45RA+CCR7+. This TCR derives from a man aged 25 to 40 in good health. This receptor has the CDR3 CASSLRDNYGYTF. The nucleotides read TGTGCCAGCAGCCTAAGGGACAACTATGGCTACACCTTC.